A single sample gave rise to the 29 T cell receptor beta chains below, sequenced in a study of cytomegalovirus exposure and HLA in healthy donors. PCR amplification relied on 60 Vbeta primers (plus 13 Jbeta primers). The protocol was immunoSEQ multiplex PCR, while the TCRdb copy is restricted to in-frame clones and leaves out a portion. Among about 210,000 clones listed, about four fifths were seen once. The source material was PBMCs. The origin of the receptors is a man aged 40-49 years in good health and CMV-seropositive.

The rearrangement uses TRBV10-3 and TRBJ1-4; TRBD1 might be the D (5 bases). The V end lost 2 bases, the J end lost 4 bases, and 11 bases lay between the germline ends. This CDR3 comprises 15 residues. CDR1 is ENHRY and CDR2 is SYGVKD in the germline V gene. CDR3 sequence (DNA): TGTGCCATCAGTGAGAGGCGACAGAATAATGAAAAACTGTTTTTT. It codes for CAISERRQNNEKLFF.

The chain combines TRBV9 with TRBJ2-2; D might be TRBD2 (6 bases). Germline CDR1 and CDR2: SGDLS and YYNGEE. V was clipped by 0 bases and J by 6 bases, with 15 bases between them. There are 16 residues in the CDR3. The CDR3 DNA follows: TGTGCCAGCAGCGTAGACGGCGGGATACCGGCCGGGGAGCTGTTTTTT. It codes for CASSVDGGIPAGELFF.

The chain couples TRBV10-3 to TRBJ2-7; a weak D match, TRBD1 (5 bases). The germline V and J ends were trimmed by 10 bases and 0 bases, with 22 bases remaining between them. CDR1 is ENHRY, CDR2 SYGVKD, per germline. The CDR3 contains 16 residues. CDR3 sequence (DNA): TGTGCCACGAAACAAAGGTCGGACACTGACTCCTACGAGCAGTACTTC. This codes for CATKQRSDTDSYEQYF.

The rearrangement links TRBV9 to TRBJ2-2; 8 bases are shared with TRBD2. The CDR3 is 15 residues long. The V and J ends lost 4 bases and 6 bases, in that order; junction bases with no gene match: 8. CDR1 and CDR2 from the germline V gene are SGDLS and YYNGEE. CDR3 bases: TGTGCCAGCAGCTCGACTAGCGCCACGCCCGGGGAGCTGTTTTTT. It encodes CASSSTSATPGELFF.

The rearrangement uses TRBV7-2 and TRBJ2-3; 7 positions agree with TRBD2. Germline V gene lookup returns CDR1 SGHTA and CDR2 FQGNSA. The J segment lost 5 bases and the V segment lost 5 bases, leaving 13 bases of the junction unmatched. The CDR3 runs 16 residues. The CDR3 loop reads CASSTQRTSRGDTQYF. In nucleotides, the CDR3 is TGTGCCAGCAGCACCCAACGGACTAGTCGGGGAGATACGCAGTATTTT.

The chain uses TRBV6-5 and TRBJ2-2; maybe TRBD1 (6 bases). The germline V gene has CDR1 MNHEY and CDR2 SVGAGI. The CDR3 is made up of 13 amino acids. Between the trimmed V and J ends, which lost 7 bases and 7 bases, there was a span of 13 bases. The CDR3 bases are TGTGCCAGCACTACAGGGCCCATCGGGGAGCTGTTTTTT. It specifies CASTTGPIGELFF.

Here the CDR3 DNA reads TGTGCCAGCTCAACCCGACAGGGGGAAGGGGGATCACCCCTCCACTTT. Its translation: CASSTRQGEGGSPLHF. The chain links TRBV18 to TRBJ1-6, with TRBD1 identical over 9 bases. The ends lost 5 bases at V and 10 bases at J; junction bases unmatched: 12. Looked up from germline, CDR1 is KGHSH and CDR2 is LQKENI. The CDR3 runs 16 residues.

The J gene is TRBJ2-1, the V gene TRBV7-8; 11 nucleotides agree with TRBD2. Trimming cost V 3 bases and J 5 bases; bases outside gene matches: 6. CDR1 SGHVS and CDR2 FQNEAQ come from the germline V gene. The CDR3 totals 16 residues. The CDR3 nucleotides read TGTGCCAGCAGCTTGACTAGCGGGATCGGAGACAATGAGCAGTTCTTC. The encoded protein is CASSLTSGIGDNEQFF.

This chain joins TRBV2 and TRBJ2-1, with 13 bases lining up with TRBD2. The germline CDR1 and CDR2 sequences are SNHLY and FYNNEI. J gave up 8 bases and V 6 bases, and 10 bases lay outside the gene matches. CDR3 size: 16 residues. In DNA form, the CDR3 reads TGTGCCAGCAGGGGAACTAGCGGGAGGGCCTCGGATGAGCAGTTCTTC. This translates into CASRGTSGRASDEQFF.

The V gene is TRBV11-2, the J gene TRBJ1-2, with TRBD1 matching 9 bases. V shed 8 bases and J 5 bases; nucleotides not matched to a gene: 6. The germline CDR1 and CDR2 sequences are SGHAT and FQNNGV. CDR3 length: 13 residues. The CDR3: CASGSQGAYGYTF. DNA of the CDR3: TGTGCCAGCGGGTCACAGGGGGCTTATGGCTACACCTTC.

V usage is TRBV6-1 and J usage is TRBJ2-3; D is perhaps TRBD1 (5 bases). Germline CDR1 reads MNHNS; CDR2 reads SASEGT. The V end was cut by 6 bases, the J end by 3 bases, with 7 bases between. The CDR3 loop spans 12 amino acids. The CDR3 region has the DNA TGTGCCAGCAGGGGGCTAACAGATACGCAGTATTTT. Protein product: CASRGLTDTQYF.

The CDR3 spells CASSKGTSSPTQYF. The CDR3 coding sequence is TGTGCCAGCAGCAAGGGGACTAGCAGTCCAACCCAGTACTTC. The chain combines TRBV5-6 with TRBJ2-5, with 9 bases aligning to TRBD2. V gave up 4 bases and J gave up 8 bases; unmatched junction bases: 9. CDR3 size: 14 residues. CDR1 is SGHDT and CDR2 is YYEEEE in the germline V gene.

The chain has TRBV10-1 and TRBJ2-1, with 10 bases lining up with TRBD1. The germline gives CDR1 WNHNN, CDR2 SYGVQD (reference sequence). The CDR3 runs 21 residues. Trimming removed 8 bases from V and 8 bases from J; junction bases left unmatched: 30. The CDR3 is CASWDRGSKSPSANKMYEQFF. CDR3 in DNA: TGCGCCAGCTGGGACAGGGGTTCGAAGAGTCCTAGCGCAAATAAAATGTATGAGCAGTTCTTC.

The chain carries TRBV10-1 and TRBJ2-7, with a possible D match to TRBD2 (5 bases). V was cut by 5 bases and J by 2 bases, with 10 bases left in between. Germline V gene sequence: CDR1 WNHNN, CDR2 SYGVQD (reference sequence). This CDR3 has 13 amino acids. The CDR3: CASSRTATYEQYF. The CDR3, as DNA: TGCGCCAGCAGTCGGACTGCTACCTACGAGCAGTACTTC.

The DNA of the CDR3 is TGCAGTGCTAGAGGGGGGGAAACCCAGTACTTC. This sequence encodes CSARGGETQYF. This chain joins TRBV20-1 and TRBJ2-5; D may be TRBD2 (6 bases). Germline V gene data show CDR1 as DFQATT and CDR2 as SNEGSKA (reference sequence). The V and J ends lost 1 base and 8 bases respectively, with 8 bases between them. This CDR3 has 11 residues.

The J gene is TRBJ2-7, the V gene TRBV7-2; 7 bases fit TRBD2. The V and J ends lost 1 base and 0 bases, in that order; junction bases with no gene match: 0. This CDR3 region has 14 residues. From germline, CDR1 is SGHTA and CDR2 FQGNSA. The CDR3: CASSLGDYSYEQYF. In nucleotides, the CDR3 is TGTGCCAGCAGCTTAGGGGACTACTCCTACGAGCAGTACTTC.

This chain links TRBV28 with TRBJ1-2, with 7 bases lining up with TRBD1. The CDR3 length is 15 residues. The V segment lost 7 bases and the J segment 4 bases; nucleotides outside the gene matches: 12. Germline V CDR1 and CDR2: MDHEN, SYDVKM. CDR3 DNA: TGTGCCAGCATCCCAGGGGGGAATCCTAGCTATGGCTACACCTTC. It codes for CASIPGGNPSYGYTF.

Regarding this clone: Other DNA variants within this sample encode the same CDR3. The chain uses TRBV18 and TRBJ2-7, with 7 bases that match TRBD1. The ends lost 6 bases at V and 0 bases at J; junction bases unmatched: 5. CDR3 length equals 14 residues. The germline V gene has CDR1 KGHSH and CDR2 LQKENI. The DNA for the CDR3 is TGTGCCAGCTCGCCCGGGACAGCCTCCTACGAGCAGTACTTC. It is translated as CASSPGTASYEQYF.

This clone was seen just once. The chain carries TRBV6-1 and TRBJ2-6, with D maybe TRBD1 (6 bases). Germline assignment: CDR1 MNHNS and CDR2 SASEGT. This CDR3 spans 15 amino acids. The ends were cut back, 4 bases at V and 4 bases at J, with 11 bases in the middle. DNA for the CDR3: TGTGCCAGCAGTGCCAGGGGTTCCGGGGCCAACGTCCTGACTTTC. It codes for CASSARGSGANVLTF.

The rearrangement uses TRBV28 and TRBJ1-1; TRBD1 is a possible D gene (5 bases). This CDR3 spans 13 amino acids. Trimming removed 5 bases at V and 7 bases at J, with 14 bases between. Germline V gene sequence: CDR1 MDHEN, CDR2 SYDVKM. For the CDR3, the DNA is TGTGCCAGCAGTCCCCAGGGCAGGTTTGAAGCTTTCTTT. Translation: CASSPQGRFEAFF.

The chain uses TRBV7-2 and TRBJ1-2, with a tentative D call TRBD1 (6 bases). The CDR3 runs to 17 residues. Germline CDR1 reads SGHTA; CDR2 reads FQGNSA. V was clipped by 1 base and J by 8 bases, with 23 bases between them. The CDR3 sequence is CASSLVGWGQGSRGYTF. The CDR3 region has the DNA TGTGCCAGCAGCTTAGTTGGATGGGGTCAGGGGTCTCGCGGCTACACCTTC.

The chain is built from TRBV5-6 and TRBJ1-5; 8 bases fit TRBD1. With 3 bases clipped from V and 2 bases from J, the junction kept 10 bases outside the gene matches. The CDR3 is 17 amino acids. Germline V gene data show CDR1 as SGHDT and CDR2 as YYEEEE. CDR3 sequence: CASSSYRGDVGNQPQHF. The CDR3 region has the DNA TGTGCCAGCAGCTCGTACAGGGGGGACGTGGGCAATCAGCCCCAGCATTTT.

The rearrangement joins TRBV10-3 to TRBJ2-1; 8 bases match TRBD2. Germline values: CDR1 ENHRY, CDR2 SYGVKD. The CDR3 loop spans 16 amino acids. Trimming cost V 4 bases and J 5 bases; bases outside gene matches: 10. The chain's CDR3 is CAISGSGGPRNNEQFF. CDR3 coding DNA: TGTGCCATCAGTGGGAGCGGGGGCCCCAGGAACAATGAGCAGTTCTTC.

The chain links TRBV19 to TRBJ2-2; D is undetermined. The V and J ends lost 5 bases and 1 base respectively, with 8 bases between them. The germline CDR1 and CDR2 sequences are LNHDA and SQIVND (reference sequence). The CDR3 has 14 residues. This chain's CDR3 is CASSVRLNTGELFF. CDR3 nucleotides: TGTGCCAGTAGTGTCAGACTGAACACCGGGGAGCTGTTTTTT.

This rearrangement joins TRBV2 to TRBJ2-7; a possible D gene is TRBD2 (5 bases). The CDR3 length is 14 residues. V was shortened by 5 bases and J by 2 bases, with 13 bases between the two germline ends. Germline V CDR1 and CDR2: SNHLY, FYNNEI. In nucleotides, the CDR3 is TGTGCCAGCAGTCCCATCCGGGGAACCTACGAGCAGTACTTC. The encoded protein is CASSPIRGTYEQYF.

V is TRBV7-9 and J is TRBJ2-2; D perhaps matches TRBD2 (6 bases). The germline V gene has CDR1 SEHNR and CDR2 FQNEAQ (reference sequence). The length of the CDR3 is 14 residues. V was pared by 6 bases and J by 2 bases, with 10 bases between. The CDR3 bases are TGTGCCAGCAGTCCGGGAGTAAACACCGGGGAGCTGTTTTTT. Its protein product is CASSPGVNTGELFF.

The chain is built from TRBV6-6 and TRBJ1-5; 8 nucleotides match TRBD1. V gave up 4 bases and J gave up 5 bases; unmatched junction bases: 4. The germline V gene has CDR1 MNHNY and CDR2 SVGAGI (reference sequence). CDR3 length: 14 amino acids. Here the CDR3 reads CASSSGGADQPQHF. CDR3 nucleotide sequence: TGTGCCAGCAGTTCAGGGGGCGCGGATCAGCCCCAGCATTTT.

This chain joins TRBV7-9 and TRBJ2-1, with 7 bases aligning to TRBD1. CDR3 length: 14 amino acids. Unmatched junction bases numbered 7, after V lost 1 base and J lost 10 bases. CDR1 and CDR2 (germline): SEHNR, FQNEAQ (reference sequence). The CDR3 DNA is TGTGCCAGCAGCTTAGGGCCCCGACAGGGAGAGCAGTTCTTC. Amino acid sequence: CASSLGPRQGEQFF.

The rearrangement joins TRBV5-4 to TRBJ1-2; 12 nucleotides line up with TRBD1. Germline assignment: CDR1 SGHNT and CDR2 YYREEE (reference sequence). The CDR3 is 18 residues long. V lost 0 bases, J lost 8 bases, and 14 bases stayed unmatched. CDR3 protein: CASSLGPRPGTGGGGYTF. CDR3 nucleotides: TGTGCCAGCAGCTTGGGTCCACGTCCCGGGACAGGGGGCGGAGGCTACACCTTC.